These 18 T cell receptor beta chains originate from one sample sequenced in a study of T cell repertoires in cytomegalovirus infection. TCRdb used MiXCR to reprocess the reads, holding one entry per CDR3 protein. The data contain about 150,000 distinct CDR3 sequences, around 22% of them singletons. The material sequenced was PBMCs. The origin of the receptors is a human donor in good health (CMV status not recorded). Some clones in this sample may be carry-over from other donors' samples.

This clonotype has a count of ten or more. The V and J genes are TRBV7-2 and TRBJ2-2; 9 nucleotides line up with TRBD1. From germline, CDR1 is SGHTA and CDR2 FQGNSA. This CDR3 has 15 residues. Unmatched junction bases numbered 7, after V lost 5 bases and J lost 6 bases. The CDR3 region is CASSAQGARSGELFF. CDR3 nucleotide sequence: TGTGCCAGCAGCGCACAGGGGGCACGGTCCGGGGAGCTGTTTTTT.

This clonotype was counted at least ten times. This chain connects TRBV6-5 to TRBJ2-1; perhaps TRBD2 as D (6 bases). This CDR3 comprises 14 residues. Germline V gene sequence: CDR1 MNHEY, CDR2 SVGAGI. V lost 6 bases, J lost 9 bases, and 18 bases lay in between. As DNA, the CDR3 is TGTGCCAGCAGCCAGAGGCCCCTGGGGGGTGAGCAGTTCTTC. It yields the protein CASSQRPLGGEQFF.

This clonotype was seen a few times. The chain couples TRBV5-8 to TRBJ1-5; no clear D gene. The germline gives CDR1 SGHTS, CDR2 YDEGEE. This CDR3 contains 10 residues. V lost 2 bases and J 9 bases, leaving 3 bases between the germline ends. CDR3 bases: TGTGCCAGCAGCTTACGGCCCCAGCATTTT. Translating gives CASSLRPQHF.

This clonotype occurred a few times. The V gene is TRBV7-9, the J gene TRBJ1-2; D is ambiguous. V lost 2 bases and J lost 8, with 12 bases in between. The CDR3 totals 13 residues. Germline-derived CDR1 and CDR2 are SEHNR and FQNEAQ (reference sequence). The CDR3 nucleotides read TGTGCCAGCAGCTTAAACGGGGTAGCGGGCTACACCTTC. It codes for CASSLNGVAGYTF. Full variable domain (remainder filled in from reference TRBV7-9 and TRBJ1-2): DTGVSQNPRHKITKRGQNVTFRCDPISEHNRLYWYRQTLGQGPEFLTYFQNEAQLEKSRLLSDRFSAERPKGSFSTLEIQRTEQGDSAMYLCASSLNGVAGYTFGSGTRLTVV.

V gene TRBV6-5 combines with J gene TRBJ1-6; 8 bases fit TRBD1. V shed 10 bases and J 8 bases; nucleotides not matched to a gene: 7. CDR3 length equals 13 residues. CDR1 and CDR2 from the germline V gene are MNHEY and SVGAGI. In DNA, the CDR3 is TGTGCCACCGGGGACAGGAATGATTCACCCCTCCACTTT. Translated, it gives CATGDRNDSPLHF.

This clonotype occurred a few times. The V gene is TRBV19, the J gene TRBJ1-5; 7 bases agree with TRBD1. The V gene's germline CDR1 is LNHDA and CDR2 SQIVND (reference sequence). The CDR3 totals 13 residues. The ends lost 5 bases at V and 4 bases at J; junction bases unmatched: 2. The CDR3 reads CASSAGQNQPQHF. CDR3 sequence (DNA): TGTGCCAGTAGTGCGGGACAGAATCAGCCCCAGCATTTT.

This clonotype showed up just a few times. V and J are TRBV11-2 and TRBJ2-7; tentative D call: TRBD1 (5 bases). CDR1 is SGHAT, CDR2 FQNNGV, per germline. The CDR3 contains 15 residues. V dropped 6 bases and J dropped 2 bases, with 17 bases sitting between them. DNA of the CDR3: TGTGCCAGCAGTTTCCAGGGATCTGGAACCTACGAGCAGTACTTC. The encoded protein is CASSFQGSGTYEQYF. Full variable domain (outside the CDR3, taken from reference TRBV11-2 and TRBJ2-7): EAGVAQSPRYKIIEKRQSVAFWCNPISGHATLYWYQQILGQGPKLLIQFQNNGVVDDSQLPKDRFSAERLKGVDSTLKIQPAKLEDSAVYLCASSFQGSGTYEQYFGPGTRLTVT.

This clonotype was observed a handful of times. The chain couples TRBV5-6 to TRBJ1-3; a weak D match, TRBD1 (6 bases). V was clipped by 4 bases and J by 3 bases, with 17 bases between them. Germline CDR1 and CDR2: SGHDT and YYEEEE. The CDR3 spans 16 residues. The CDR3 sequence is CASSPAGGGLGNTIYF. In DNA form, the CDR3 reads TGTGCCAGCAGCCCCGCCGGGGGGGGGCTTGGAAACACCATATATTTT. The full variable domain, completed using reference TRBV5-6 and TRBJ1-3, is DAGVTQSPTHLIKTRGQQVTLRCSPKSGHDTVSWYQQALGQGPQFIFQYYEEEERQRGNFPDRFSGHQFPNYSSELNVNALLLGDSALYLCASSPAGGGLGNTIYFGEGSWLTVV.

The chain is built from TRBV6-2 or TRBV6-3 and TRBJ2-2; D is possibly TRBD1 or TRBD2 (5 bases each). This CDR3 is 17 amino acids long. V was pared by 5 bases and J by 0 bases, with 16 bases between. Germline CDR1 reads MNHEY; CDR2 reads SVGEGT. The CDR3: CASSLEFGTANTGELFF. In DNA form, the CDR3 reads TGTGCCAGCAGTCTTGAGTTCGGGACGGCGAACACCGGGGAGCTGTTTTTT.

This clonotype was observed many times. The chain carries TRBV7-9 and TRBJ2-1; the D gene is possibly TRBD1 (6 bases). Germline V gene lookup returns CDR1 SEHNR and CDR2 FQNEAQ (reference sequence). The germline V and J ends were trimmed by 6 bases and 8 bases, with 23 bases remaining between them. The CDR3 spans 16 residues. The CDR3 here is CASRTGSASPRDEQFF. DNA of the CDR3: TGTGCCAGCAGAACAGGGTCGGCTAGCCCAAGGGATGAGCAGTTCTTC.

V is TRBV7-2 and J is TRBJ2-7, with unresolved D. Germline lookup yields CDR1 SGHTA and CDR2 FQGNSA. The V end lost 3 bases, the J end lost 4 bases, and 1 base lay between the germline ends. The CDR3 runs 10 residues. This chain's CDR3 is CASSFYEQYF. CDR3 sequence (DNA): TGTGCCAGCAGCTTTTACGAGCAGTACTTC. Variable domain in full (rest from reference TRBV7-2 and TRBJ2-7): GAGVSQSPSNKVTEKGKDVELRCDPISGHTALYWYRQSLGQGLEFLIYFQGNSAPDKSGLPSDRFSAERTGGSVSTLTIQRTQQEDSAVYLCASSFYEQYFGPGTRLTVT.

The chain joins TRBV4-1 to TRBJ2-7, with 9 bases that match TRBD1. The germline V gene has CDR1 MGHRA and CDR2 YSYEKL. V shed 1 base, J shed 6 bases, and the junction held 4 bases outside the gene matches. The CDR3 spans 14 residues. The CDR3 loop reads CASSQGTGALEQYF. CDR3 DNA sequence: TGCGCCAGCAGCCAAGGGACAGGGGCTCTCGAGCAGTACTTC.

Only a few counts were recorded for this clonotype. This chain uses TRBV5-5 with TRBJ2-7; 9 positions match TRBD1. The CDR3 runs 15 residues. Germline lookup yields CDR1 SGHKS and CDR2 YYEKEE (reference sequence). The V and J ends lost 5 bases and 7 bases, in that order; junction bases with no gene match: 13. CDR3 residues: CASSLPGQGGVEQYF. The CDR3 DNA is TGTGCCAGCAGTTTACCGGGACAGGGTGGAGTAGAGCAGTACTTC.

The V gene is TRBV6-5, the J gene TRBJ2-5; D remains ambiguous. Germline V gene sequence: CDR1 MNHEY, CDR2 SVGAGI. CDR3 length: 15 residues. V lost 0 bases to trimming and J lost 1 base, with 9 bases between them. CDR3 protein: CASSYSRVAQETQYF. The CDR3 DNA reads as TGTGCCAGCAGTTACTCAAGGGTCGCCCAAGAGACCCAGTACTTC.

This chain links TRBV12-3 or TRBV12-4 with TRBJ1-5; no clear D gene. V lost 3 bases and J lost 5, with 8 bases in between. This CDR3 is built from 13 residues. The chain's CDR3 is CASSFSDYQPQHF. CDR3 nucleotides: TGTGCCAGCAGTTTCTCGGACTATCAGCCCCAGCATTTT.

A few counts support this clonotype. The chain employs TRBV20-1 and TRBJ2-3, with no clear D. Germline loops: CDR1 DFQATT, CDR2 SNEGSKA (reference sequence). This CDR3 has 13 amino acids. V was shortened by 1 base and J by 2 bases, with 7 bases between the two germline ends. The CDR3 bases are TGCAGTGCTAGAGCCGAGTACACAGATACGCAGTATTTT. Translated: CSARAEYTDTQYF.

The chain recombines TRBV19 with TRBJ2-7, with TRBD2 matching over 12 bases. This CDR3 spans 14 amino acids. V trimming: 7 bases; J trimming: 5 bases; junction bases outside the gene matches: 6. Germline V lookup: CDR1 LNHDA, CDR2 SQIVND (reference sequence). This CDR3 reads CASTSRLAGDEQYF. In DNA, the CDR3 is TGTGCCAGTACCTCTAGACTAGCGGGAGACGAGCAGTACTTC.

J is TRBJ2-7 and V is TRBV29-1; 8 bases agree with TRBD2. Germline V lookup: CDR1 SQVTM, CDR2 ANQGSEA. This CDR3 spans 12 amino acids. The V and J ends lost 6 bases and 2 bases, in that order; junction bases with no gene match: 3. The DNA for the CDR3 is TGCAGCGTCGACGGGGGGGCCTACGAGCAGTACTTC. This encodes CSVDGGAYEQYF.